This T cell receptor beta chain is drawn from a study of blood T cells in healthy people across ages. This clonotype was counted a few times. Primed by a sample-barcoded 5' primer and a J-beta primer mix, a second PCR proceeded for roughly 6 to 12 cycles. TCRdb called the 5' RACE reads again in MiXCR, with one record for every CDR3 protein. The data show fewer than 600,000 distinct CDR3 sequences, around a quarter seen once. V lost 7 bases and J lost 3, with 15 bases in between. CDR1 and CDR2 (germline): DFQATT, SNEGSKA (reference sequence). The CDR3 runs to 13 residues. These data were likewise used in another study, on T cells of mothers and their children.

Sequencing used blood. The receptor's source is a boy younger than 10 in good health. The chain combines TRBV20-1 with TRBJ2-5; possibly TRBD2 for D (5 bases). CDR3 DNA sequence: TGCAGTGTCCGACGCTCTAGCAAAGAGACCCAGTACTTC. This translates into CSVRRSSKETQYF.